This T cell receptor beta chain was obtained from a study of T-cell memory formation after mild COVID-19. This CDR3 comprises 13 residues. The germline CDR1 and CDR2 sequences are SNHLY and FYNNEI. V was pared by 8 bases and J by 1 base, with 8 bases between. TCRdb re-analysed the 5' RACE reads in MiXCR, keeping a single row per CDR3 protein. The top ten hold approximately 3.4% of the sample, which has some 260,000 distinct CDR3 sequences, around 17% seen once. This chain connects TRBV2 to TRBJ2-2; D may correspond to TRBD1 or TRBD2 (5 bases each). Sequencing was performed on PBMCs or a T cell subset sorted from them (not recorded which). This clonotype originated in a man aged 18 to 29 who had mild COVID-19 (a few samples of this study predate the infection). Cell type and time point are not known. CDR3 DNA sequence: TGTGCCAGCGTGAGGGGGAACACCGGGGAGCTGTTTTTT. Translation: CASVRGNTGELFF.